Presented here are 20 T cell receptor beta chains from one specimen sequenced in a study of T cell repertoires in cytomegalovirus infection. TCRdb re-analysed the reads in MiXCR, keeping a single row per CDR3 protein. The table lists hundreds of thousands of distinct CDR3 sequences, approximately 40% of them singletons, with around two fifths in the top ten. For these TCRs, the target antigens are not known. The specimen was cultured PBMCs, collected from culture after CMV antigen stimulation. The source of these receptors is a human donor in good health (CMV status not recorded). Some clones in this sample may be carry-over from other donors' samples.

To note about this clonotype: Possible read error: a much larger clone is one base away. The chain employs TRBV7-2 and TRBJ2-6; D is ambiguous. V lost 5 bases, J lost 0 bases, and 5 bases lay in between. The germline CDR1 and CDR2 sequences are SGHTA and FQGNSA. This CDR3 has 14 amino acids. CDR3 DNA: TGTGCCAGCAGCCATAGCTCTGGGGCCAACGTCCTGACTTTC. It specifies CASSHSSGANVLTF.

The chain is built from TRBV12-3 or TRBV12-4 and TRBJ2-3; 12 bases are shared with TRBD2. The ends lost 5 bases at V and 6 bases at J; junction bases unmatched: 9. The CDR3 is 16 amino acids. The CDR3 bases are TGTGCCAGCAGTCCGAGGGGACTAGCGGGCGGGGATACGCAGTATTTT. Its protein is CASSPRGLAGGDTQYF.

The CDR3, as DNA: TGTGCCAGCAAGGGGGGGCTGGGGAGCACAGATACGCAGTATTTT. Protein product: CASKGGLGSTDTQYF. The chain couples TRBV19 to TRBJ2-3, with D tentatively TRBD2 (7 bases). Trimming took off 9 bases at V and 0 bases at J, with 16 bases between the two ends. Germline V CDR1 and CDR2: LNHDA, SQIVND (reference sequence). The CDR3 totals 15 residues.

This clonotype was observed a few times. The DNA of the CDR3 is TGCGCCAGCAGCCCCGAAGTCCGGGGTGAGCAGTTCTTC. Protein product: CASSPEVRGEQFF. The V call is TRBV4-3, the J call TRBJ2-1; TRBD2 might be the D (5 bases). Germline loops: CDR1 LGHNA, CDR2 YSLEER. The CDR3 loop spans 13 amino acids. Trimming stripped 4 bases from V and 9 bases from J, with 13 bases between.

This clonotype has just one count. This sequence joins TRBV27 and TRBJ2-1; D perhaps matches TRBD2 (6 bases). V gave up 6 bases and J gave up 9 bases, with 18 bases separating them. The CDR3 is made up of 14 amino acids. Germline V lookup: CDR1 MNHEY, CDR2 SMNVEV (reference sequence). CDR3 sequence (DNA): TGTGCCAGCAGACGACTAGGAGACTCGGGTGAGCAGTTCTTC. Translated: CASRRLGDSGEQFF.

This clonotype was counted between two and nine times. V usage is TRBV12-3 or TRBV12-4 and J usage is TRBJ2-1, with D perhaps TRBD2 (6 bases). This CDR3 is built from 16 residues. The germline V and J ends were trimmed by 6 bases and 0 bases, with 15 bases remaining between them. This CDR3 is CASRPPEGSSYNEQFF. In nucleotides, the CDR3 is TGTGCCAGCAGGCCGCCGGAGGGGAGCTCCTACAATGAGCAGTTCTTC.

The J gene is TRBJ1-4, the V gene TRBV6-1; tentatively, D is TRBD1 (6 bases). Germline V gene lookup returns CDR1 MNHNS and CDR2 SASEGT. V was cut by 4 bases and J by 0 bases, with 18 bases left in between. CDR3 length: 18 residues. CDR3 coding DNA: TGTGCCAGCAGTGCCGCACAGGGTACCGAATCAACTAATGAAAAACTGTTTTTT. This encodes CASSAAQGTESTNEKLFF.

This clonotype turned up a few times. The chain couples TRBV28 to TRBJ2-2; D unresolved. The V gene lost 5 bases and the J gene lost 3 bases, with 4 bases spanning the gap. CDR1 and CDR2 from the germline V gene are MDHEN and SYDVKM. CDR3 length: 12 amino acids. CDR3 sequence (DNA): TGTGCCAGCAGTGCAGACACCGGGGAGCTGTTTTTT. Its protein is CASSADTGELFF. The complete variable domain, with remaining parts taken from reference TRBV28 and TRBJ2-2, reads DVKVTQSSRYLVKRTGEKVFLECVQDMDHENMFWYRQDPGLGLRLIYFSYDVKMKEKGDIPEGYSVSREKKERFSLILESASTNQTSMYLCASSADTGELFFGEGSRLTVL.

V usage is TRBV12-3 or TRBV12-4 and J usage is TRBJ2-1; D call uncertain. This CDR3 contains 12 residues. V lost 3 bases, J lost 8 bases, and 8 bases lay in between. The CDR3 sequence: CASSLTLHEQFF. CDR3 sequence (DNA): TGTGCCAGCAGTTTGACGCTACATGAGCAGTTCTTC.

In its sample, this clonotype was seen a few times. The chain uses TRBV11-2 and TRBJ1-1; 8 nucleotides match TRBD1. Germline values: CDR1 SGHAT, CDR2 FQNNGV. The CDR3 spans 13 residues. V was clipped by 6 bases and J by 7 bases; unmatched bases: 7. Written as DNA, the CDR3 is TGTGCCAGCAGAGACAGGGGTGCGGGTGAAGCTTTCTTT. Translated: CASRDRGAGEAFF.

This clonotype has just one count. This chain joins TRBV10-2 and TRBJ2-2; TRBD2 agrees at 8 bases. CDR1 is WSHSY, CDR2 SAAADI, per germline. Germline trimming cut 4 bases from V and 4 bases from J; bases unmatched to any gene: 11. The CDR3 is 17 residues long. In DNA, the CDR3 is TGCGCCAGCAGTGGAAATACCGGGACTAGGGGCACCGGGGAGCTGTTTTTT. Amino acid sequence: CASSGNTGTRGTGELFF.

This clonotype has a handful of counts. The CDR3 is CASRFRGSGGEAFF. CDR3 coding DNA: TGTGCCAGCAGGTTCAGGGGCTCCGGTGGTGAAGCTTTCTTT. This chain joins TRBV27 and TRBJ1-1; a weak D match, TRBD1 (6 bases). Germline CDR1 and CDR2: MNHEY and SMNVEV (reference sequence). CDR3 length: 14 amino acids. Deletions cut 6 bases from V and 7 bases from J, with 18 bases between.

CDR3 in amino acids: CASSSYLDVPGSKRYTF. The CDR3 DNA follows: TGTGCCAGCAGTTCCTACCTGGACGTGCCAGGCTCTAAACGATACACCTTC. The rearrangement links TRBV2 to TRBJ1-2; D is unclear. The germline V gene has CDR1 SNHLY and CDR2 FYNNEI. There are 17 residues in the CDR3. The V and J ends lost 5 bases and 11 bases respectively, with 30 bases between them.

The J gene is TRBJ2-3, the V gene TRBV28; possibly TRBD1 for D (6 bases). Between the trimmed V and J ends, which lost 4 bases and 6 bases, there was a span of 29 bases. This CDR3 has 19 amino acids. Per germline, CDR1 MDHEN and CDR2 SYDVKM. The CDR3 nucleotides read TGTGCCAGCAGTTCCATGCGCACAGGGCTTATCTATACTGGGGATACGCAGTATTTT. It codes for CASSSMRTGLIYTGDTQYF.

The chain employs TRBV7-9 and TRBJ1-2; perhaps TRBD1 as D (5 bases). This CDR3 is built from 17 residues. Per germline, CDR1 SEHNR and CDR2 FQNEAQ (reference sequence). V was trimmed by 5 bases and J by 6 bases, leaving 25 bases between them. The CDR3 bases are TGTGCCAGCAGCAGAGGCGGATCGGGGGGGAATTTTAATGGCTACACCTTC. It is translated as CASSRGGSGGNFNGYTF.

The chain links TRBV7-2 to TRBJ2-2, with D possibly called TRBD1 or TRBD2 (5 bases each). CDR1 and CDR2 (germline): SGHTA, FQGNSA. V dropped 4 bases and J dropped 5 bases, with 14 bases sitting between them. This CDR3 has 15 amino acids. CDR3 residues: CASSSGTSATGELFF. CDR3 DNA: TGTGCCAGCAGCTCCGGGACCTCGGCTACCGGGGAGCTGTTTTTT.

J is TRBJ2-1 and V is TRBV5-4; 11 nucleotides line up with TRBD2. The germline CDR1 and CDR2 sequences are SGHNT and YYREEE (reference sequence). The CDR3 totals 16 residues. J lost 6 bases, V lost 0 bases, and 5 bases had no gene match. The CDR3 DNA sequence: TGTGCCAGCAGCTTGGCCGGGACTAGCGGTCGCAATGAGCAGTTCTTC. Translating gives CASSLAGTSGRNEQFF. Full variable domain (outside the CDR3, taken from reference TRBV5-4 and TRBJ2-1): ETGVTQSPTHLIKTRGQQVTLRCSSQSGHNTVSWYQQALGQGPQFIFQYYREEENGRGNFPPRFSGLQFPNYSSELNVNALELDDSALYLCASSLAGTSGRNEQFFGPGTRLTVL.

This chain joins TRBV11-2 and TRBJ2-3, with a tentative D call TRBD1 (5 bases). CDR3 length: 17 residues. CDR1 and CDR2 from the germline V gene are SGHAT and FQNNGV. Trimming took off 1 base at V and 0 bases at J, with 14 bases between the two ends. CDR3 residues: CASSLVGARLSTDTQYF. The CDR3 DNA reads TGTGCCAGCAGCTTAGTAGGGGCGCGGCTCAGCACAGATACGCAGTATTTT. The full variable domain, in which reference TRBV11-2 and TRBJ2-3 provide the parts outside the CDR3, is EAGVAQSPRYKIIEKRQSVAFWCNPISGHATLYWYQQILGQGPKLLIQFQNNGVVDDSQLPKDRFSAERLKGVDSTLKIQPAKLEDSAVYLCASSLVGARLSTDTQYFGPGTRLTVL.

This chain uses TRBV4-1 with TRBJ1-1; D unclear. From germline, CDR1 is MGHRA and CDR2 YSYEKL. This CDR3 comprises 15 residues. The V end was cut by 1 base, the J end by 5 bases, with 14 bases between. The CDR3 region has the DNA TGCGCCAGCAGCCAAGGCCCAACTGGGAGGACTGAAGCTTTCTTT. Translated, it gives CASSQGPTGRTEAFF.

The V and J genes are TRBV7-2 and TRBJ2-5; 7 nucleotides match TRBD1. Germline lookup yields CDR1 SGHTA and CDR2 FQGNSA. This CDR3 comprises 18 residues. V lost 0 bases and J lost 1; bases outside the gene matches: 11. The CDR3 is CASSLARRGMRGQETQYF. CDR3 DNA: TGTGCCAGCAGCTTAGCCCGCAGGGGGATGAGGGGCCAAGAGACCCAGTACTTC.